This T cell receptor (beta chain) was obtained from a study of blood T cell repertoires in COVID-19. Study background: Collection of acute and convalescent COVID-19 samples took place in the United States, Italy and Spain. PBMCs, B-cell-depleted T cells, or T cells were the source of the cDNA or gDNA that made up the material.

Data came from immunoSEQ multiplex PCR; TCRdb stores just in-frame clones and leaves some out. The sample has more than 70,000 clones, roughly 90% seen once. After removal of 4 bases from V and 5 bases from J, the junction contained 17 bases not matched to a gene. Germline CDR1 reads LNHDA; CDR2 reads SQIVND (reference sequence). This CDR3 is built from 19 residues. The sequenced sample consisted of peripheral blood. The chain carries TRBV19 and TRBJ1-4, with TRBD1 identical over 9 bases. This sequence was found in a human donor in a cohort sampled during active COVID-19. For the CDR3, the DNA is TGTGCCAGTAGTAACTTCCTCCGGGACAGGGATACGGAAAATGAAAAACTGTTTTTT. Protein: CASSNFLRDRDTENEKLFF.